These 9 T cell receptor beta chains were sequenced from one sample in a study of T cells in Graves' hyperthyroidism and ophthalmopathy. TCR beta CDR3 sequences were amplified from RNA transcripts. RT-PCR in the first round (using the HTBI primer set) targeted the TCR CDR3. Using its own MiXCR run on the multiplex PCR reads, TCRdb lists one record per CDR3 protein. The repertoire holds more than 250,000 distinct CDR3 sequences, with roughly 15% as singletons. Sequenced: blood. The receptors originated from a woman aged 45 to 65 with Graves' hyperthyroidism that later progressed to Graves' ophthalmopathy.

A few counts support this clonotype. The gene calls are TRBV9 and TRBJ1-2, with no clear D. CDR3 length: 14 residues. Germline V gene lookup returns CDR1 SGDLS and CDR2 YYNGEE. Trimming took off 4 bases at V and 3 bases at J, with 13 bases between the two ends. For the CDR3, the DNA is TGTGCCAGCAGCCCATCAGGATTTGACTATGGCTACACCTTC. It is translated as CASSPSGFDYGYTF.

This clonotype was recorded many times. The V and J genes are TRBV28 and TRBJ1-2; 10 positions agree with TRBD1. The CDR3 length is 15 residues. V lost 5 bases, J lost 4 bases, and 7 bases stayed unmatched. Germline-derived CDR1 and CDR2 are MDHEN and SYDVKM. CDR3 DNA: TGTGCCAGCAGTCGTACGGGACAGGGGTTCTATGGCTACACCTTC. The encoded protein is CASSRTGQGFYGYTF.

This clonotype was counted at least ten times. J is TRBJ1-1 and V is TRBV2; possibly TRBD1 for D (5 bases). From germline, CDR1 is SNHLY and CDR2 FYNNEI. The CDR3 sequence is 12 residues long. V gave up 4 bases and J gave up 3 bases, with 6 bases separating them. The CDR3 loop reads CASSGGDTEAFF. Here the CDR3 DNA reads TGTGCCAGCAGTGGGGGGGACACTGAAGCTTTCTTT.

Of note for this clonotype: A much larger clone differs from this one at a single base, so this may be a read error. This rearrangement joins TRBV7-9 to TRBJ1-2; no firm D call. The V gene's germline CDR1 is SEHNR and CDR2 FQNEAQ (reference sequence). The CDR3 is made up of 14 amino acids. The CDR3 loop is CASSSPGANYGYSF. The CDR3 DNA is TGTGCCAGCAGCTCCCCGGGAGCTAACTATGGCTACAGCTTC.

Many counts were recorded for this clonotype. The chain couples TRBV7-9 to TRBJ2-3, with 7 bases fitting TRBD1. Germline V gives CDR1 SEHNR, CDR2 FQNEAQ (reference sequence). The J segment lost 5 bases and the V segment lost 5 bases, leaving 10 bases of the junction unmatched. The CDR3 runs 15 residues. CDR3 nucleotide sequence: TGTGCCAGCAGCATAAGGACAGGTCCTAGAGATACGCAGTATTTT. It specifies CASSIRTGPRDTQYF.

This clonotype was seen many times. This rearrangement joins TRBV20-1 to TRBJ2-7; D is ambiguous. V lost 0 bases to trimming and J lost 2 bases, with 11 bases between them. The CDR3 length is 14 residues. Germline V gene data show CDR1 as DFQATT and CDR2 as SNEGSKA (reference sequence). CDR3 residues: CSARDSRLTYEQYF. CDR3 in DNA: TGCAGTGCTAGAGATTCACGGCTTACCTACGAGCAGTACTTC.

This clonotype was observed many times. V usage is TRBV2 and J usage is TRBJ2-1; perhaps TRBD2 as D (6 bases). Germline V gives CDR1 SNHLY, CDR2 FYNNEI. The ends were cut back, 3 bases at V and 3 bases at J, with 9 bases in the middle. This CDR3 spans 14 amino acids. CDR3 protein: CASSETRVYNEQFF. The CDR3 DNA is TGTGCCAGCAGTGAGACTAGGGTCTACAATGAGCAGTTCTTC.

The table lists this clonotype with many counts. The genes are TRBV27 and TRBJ2-2; 7 positions agree with TRBD1. The CDR3 has 15 amino acids. V shed 5 bases and J 3 bases; nucleotides not matched to a gene: 6. The germline gives CDR1 MNHEY, CDR2 SMNVEV (reference sequence). The CDR3 spells CASSRQGWDTGELFF. The CDR3 nucleotides are TGTGCCAGCAGTCGACAGGGATGGGACACCGGGGAGCTGTTTTTT.

This clonotype showed up many times. This chain links TRBV28 with TRBJ2-7; D remains ambiguous. V lost 7 bases and J lost 2, with 9 bases in between. The germline gives CDR1 MDHEN, CDR2 SYDVKM. This CDR3 comprises 12 residues. Here the CDR3 DNA reads TGTGCCAGCACGAAGTTGGCCTACGAGCAGTACTTC. Its protein product is CASTKLAYEQYF. Full variable domain (missing parts from reference TRBV28 and TRBJ2-7): DVKVTQSSRYLVKRTGEKVFLECVQDMDHENMFWYRQDPGLGLRLIYFSYDVKMKEKGDIPEGYSVSREKKERFSLILESASTNQTSMYLCASTKLAYEQYFGPGTRLTVT.